Each of the 10 T cell receptor beta chains below was sequenced from the same sample in a study of cytomegalovirus exposure and HLA in healthy donors. The study ran its PCR with 60 Vbeta and 13 Jbeta primers. TCRdb keeps only in-frame clones here, not all; method: immunoSEQ multiplex PCR. The data contain around 120,000 clones, around four fifths of them singletons. The material sequenced was PBMCs. The receptors stem from a man between 60 and 70 years old in good health and CMV-seropositive.

V and J are TRBV5-4 and TRBJ2-1, with D unclear. Trimming left V 4 bases short and J 0 bases short, with 11 bases between. The CDR3 has 15 amino acids. The germline gives CDR1 SGHNT, CDR2 YYREEE (reference sequence). In nucleotides, the CDR3 is TGTGCCAGCAGCCCAGATAGGAGCTCCTACAATGAGCAGTTCTTC. Translation: CASSPDRSSYNEQFF.

The CDR3 reads CASSRGSSGRETQYF. The CDR3 coding sequence is TGCGCCAGCAGCCGCGGGTCTAGCGGGAGGGAGACCCAGTACTTC. This chain connects TRBV5-1 to TRBJ2-5; TRBD2 matches 11 bases. J gave up 5 bases and V 4 bases, and 7 bases lay outside the gene matches. CDR1 is SGHRS, CDR2 YFSETQ, per germline. CDR3 length: 15 amino acids.

V and J are TRBV4-1 and TRBJ2-4; D is perhaps TRBD1 (6 bases). CDR3 length equals 15 residues. CDR1 and CDR2 (germline): MGHRA, YSYEKL. V was shortened by 1 base and J by 8 bases, with 15 bases between the two germline ends. In DNA, the CDR3 is TGCGCCAGCAGCCAAGCTGGGGGCCCCTTGGACATTCAGTACTTC. It specifies CASSQAGGPLDIQYF.

The gene calls are TRBV7-8 and TRBJ2-2; TRBD2 might be the D (7 bases). The CDR3 contains 14 residues. Germline lookup yields CDR1 SGHVS and CDR2 FQNEAQ. With 1 base removed from V and 6 bases from J, the gap between germline ends came to 9 bases. The CDR3 here is CASSLGGGSGELFF. Here the CDR3 DNA reads TGTGCCAGCAGCTTAGGGGGGGGCTCCGGGGAGCTGTTTTTT.

This clone has only one observation. The chain couples TRBV2 to TRBJ1-2; 7 positions agree with TRBD1. There are 13 residues in the CDR3. Trimming removed 6 bases from V and 4 bases from J; junction bases left unmatched: 5. The germline gives CDR1 SNHLY, CDR2 FYNNEI. The CDR3 nucleotides are TGTGCCAGCAGGTCCGGGACAGTCTATGGCTACACCTTC. As protein: CASRSGTVYGYTF.

V gene TRBV5-1 combines with J gene TRBJ1-6; perhaps TRBD1 as D (5 bases). Trimming pared 1 base from V and 2 bases from J, leaving 16 bases between. The CDR3 is made up of 18 amino acids. Germline V gives CDR1 SGHRS, CDR2 YFSETQ. The CDR3 sequence is CASSLTVGGTTYNSPLHF. Written as DNA, the CDR3 is TGCGCCAGCAGCTTGACGGTGGGGGGGACGACCTATAATTCACCCCTCCACTTT.

The rearrangement uses TRBV9 and TRBJ2-3, with D maybe TRBD2 (5 bases). The ends were cut back, 1 base at V and 4 bases at J, with 7 bases in the middle. Germline CDR1 reads SGDLS; CDR2 reads YYNGEE. The CDR3 is made up of 13 amino acids. The CDR3 region has the DNA TGTGCCAGCAGCGTATATAGCGCAGATACGCAGTATTTT. It translates to CASSVYSADTQYF.

The chain links TRBV5-1 to TRBJ1-6; 7 nucleotides agree with TRBD1. This CDR3 region has 18 residues. The germline CDR1 and CDR2 sequences are SGHRS and YFSETQ. Trimming removed 0 bases from V and 7 bases from J; junction bases left unmatched: 13. This chain's CDR3 is CASSLDLPNRGGNSPLHF. The CDR3 coding sequence is TGCGCCAGCAGCTTGGACCTCCCAAACAGGGGAGGAAATTCACCCCTCCACTTT.

This clone showed up just once. The chain carries TRBV7-7 and TRBJ2-3, with a tentative D call TRBD2 (6 bases). Germline CDR1 reads SSHAT; CDR2 reads FNYEAQ (reference sequence). The V and J ends lost 5 bases and 4 bases respectively, with 13 bases between them. CDR3 length: 14 residues. CDR3 sequence reads: CASSPSGYADTQYF. CDR3 DNA: TGTGCCAGCAGCCCAAGCGGGTATGCAGATACGCAGTATTTT.

The CDR3 sequence is CASSIPPTTFTNQPQHF. Written as DNA, the CDR3 is TGTGCCAGTAGTATCCCGCCAACTACATTTACCAATCAGCCCCAGCATTTT. The rearrangement joins TRBV19 to TRBJ1-5; no clear D gene. The V end lost 3 bases, the J end lost 3 bases, and 18 bases lay between the germline ends. This CDR3 region has 17 residues. CDR1 and CDR2 from the germline V gene are LNHDA and SQIVND (reference sequence).